Presented here are 2 T cell receptor beta chains from one specimen sequenced in a study of blood T cells in healthy people across ages. Next came a second PCR, run for about 7 to 12 cycles, which used a sample-barcoded 5' primer along with a J-beta primer mix. TCRdb analysed the 5' RACE reads with MiXCR anew, one entry per CDR3 protein. The sample holds 1,500,000 or so distinct CDR3 sequences; approximately 59% are singletons and the top ten take 6.5% to 8.5%. Input material: blood. The receptor source for this set is a young man in good health.

The chain is built from TRBV5-1 and TRBJ2-7; D gene unclear. The CDR3 spans 12 residues. Looked up from germline, CDR1 is SGHRS and CDR2 is YFSETQ. V lost 4 bases and J lost 3, with 8 bases in between. This CDR3 is CASSHDGYEQYF. CDR3 in DNA: TGCGCCAGCAGCCACGATGGCTACGAGCAGTACTTC.

The chain links TRBV20-1 to TRBJ2-3, with 10 bases that match TRBD2. V lost 1 base to trimming and J lost 1 base; unmatched junction nucleotides: 5. The CDR3 has 16 amino acids. Germline lookup yields CDR1 DFQATT and CDR2 SNEGSKA (reference sequence). DNA for the CDR3: TGCAGTGCTAGAGCCCTCCTAGCGGGGGGCACAGATACGCAGTATTTT. Its translation: CSARALLAGGTDTQYF.